The clone carrying this T cell receptor (beta chain) was detected a few times. Antigen unknown. The sample comes from a study of CD8+ T cells in alopecia areata. Study-level information: The study gave treated patients oral tofacitinib at 5 to 10 mg twice daily. Tofacitinib therapy lasting 6 to 18 months was followed by 6 months off drug.

Study conclusions and caveats: The study found higher clonality in lesional than normal scalp, especially in alopecia totalis/universalis. Scalp data also include sequences from resident alphabeta T cells of normal skin.

Reverse transcribed after extraction, RNA yielded cDNA as the sequencing template. TCRdb's table, derived via immunoSEQ multiplex PCR, lists solely in-frame clones and lacks some. The profile shows about 97,000 clones, 41% of them singletons. Trimming shortened V by 6 bases and J by 1 base, and 11 bases separated the two germline ends. Germline V CDR1 and CDR2: MDHEN, SYDVKM. CDR3 size: 14 residues. The specimen sequenced was CD4+ T cells sorted from blood. The chain has TRBV28 and TRBJ2-3; possibly TRBD1 for D (6 bases). This clonotype originated in a human donor with alopecia areata. CDR3 in DNA: TGTGCCAGCAGGCCGGCAGGGGGCACAGATACGCAGTATTTT. As protein: CASRPAGGTDTQYF. Full variable domain (outside the CDR3, taken from reference TRBV28 and TRBJ2-3): DVKVTQSSRYLVKRTGEKVFLECVQDMDHENMFWYRQDPGLGLRLIYFSYDVKMKEKGDIPEGYSVSREKKERFSLILESASTNQTSMYLCASRPAGGTDTQYFGPGTRLTVL.